The present T cell receptor beta chain was sequenced within a study of molecular identifiers for immune sequencing clone quantification. Germline V gene lookup returns CDR1 MNHEY and CDR2 SVGAGI. The CDR3 totals 12 residues. J gave up 4 bases and V 6 bases, and 2 bases lay outside the gene matches. Study-level findings and limits: In naive cells, under 1% of molecules belonged to clones above 20 RNA copies, against over 97% in effector cells. Spiked-in Jurkat TCR RNA corresponding to one cell was reported as detectable against around 1 million naive cells. Underestimation of highly expanded clone sizes could arise where identical TCR molecules share a barcode.

TCRdb reprocessed the PCR reads via MiXCR and lists one record per CDR3 protein. The table lists just under 65,000 distinct CDR3 sequences, 15% to 20% of them singletons. Sorted inputs of about 19,000 to 1,100,000 cells, with 10%, 30% or 50% RNA, yielded naive CD8 libraries. This clonotype was counted ten times or more. What it recognizes is unknown. Sequenced input: naive CD8+ T cells from blood, with Jurkat cell RNA spiked in. Noted subset: FACS-sorted CD8+CD4-CCR7+CD45RA+ naive T cells. The chain uses TRBV6-5 and TRBJ1-1, with 7 bases fitting TRBD1. The TCR was taken from a human donor in good health. Some libraries in this study had Jurkat cell RNA spiked in. CDR3: CASRRQGTEAFF. CDR3 coding DNA: TGTGCCAGCAGGCGACAGGGCACTGAAGCTTTCTTT.